These 28 T cell receptor beta chains share one sample of origin, sequenced in a study of blood T cell repertoires in COVID-19. Libraries were prepared by immunoSEQ multiplex PCR; TCRdb keeps only in-frame clonotypes and omits some of them. The sample includes over 250,000 clones, about nine tenths of them seen just once. What was sequenced was peripheral blood. The source is a woman in her twenties or thirties with COVID-19, enrolled during active disease.

This chain connects TRBV12-3 or TRBV12-4 to TRBJ1-5; TRBD1 matches 10 bases. The V and J ends lost 9 bases and 7 bases, in that order; junction bases with no gene match: 6. The CDR3 extends over 13 amino acids. DNA of the CDR3: TGTGCCAGTGGACAGGGGGTTATCCAGCCCCAGCATTTT. Protein sequence: CASGQGVIQPQHF.

The chain joins TRBV11-2 to TRBJ2-7, with 7 bases lining up with TRBD1. V was clipped by 4 bases and J by 2 bases; unmatched bases: 11. From germline, CDR1 is SGHAT and CDR2 FQNNGV. This CDR3 comprises 16 residues. The CDR3 reads CASSSTEDRNPYEQYF. CDR3 DNA: TGTGCCAGCAGCTCCACCGAGGACAGGAATCCCTACGAGCAGTACTTC.

The chain recombines TRBV12-5 with TRBJ1-1; D might be TRBD1 (5 bases). This CDR3 spans 13 amino acids. The germline V gene has CDR1 LGHNT and CDR2 FRNRAP. The ends were cut back, 6 bases at V and 1 base at J, with 9 bases in the middle. CDR3 bases: TGTGCTAGTGGCATAACAGGGAACACTGAAGCTTTCTTT. Residues: CASGITGNTEAFF.

The chain carries TRBV30 and TRBJ2-1, with 11 positions matching TRBD2. Per germline, CDR1 GTSNPN and CDR2 SVGIG (reference sequence). The CDR3 contains 15 residues. The junction had 6 bases not matched to a gene; V was cut back by 4 bases and J by 4 bases. CDR3 DNA sequence: TGTGCCTGGAAAAAGAGGACTAGCGGGTACAATGAGCAGTTCTTC. It codes for CAWKKRTSGYNEQFF.

This rearrangement joins TRBV6-5 to TRBJ1-5; 11 positions agree with TRBD1. The CDR3 covers 14 residues. Germline trimming cut 8 bases from V and 4 bases from J; bases unmatched to any gene: 4. Germline V gene data show CDR1 as MNHEY and CDR2 as SVGAGI. CDR3 residues: CASQDRGLNQPQHF. The CDR3 DNA follows: TGTGCCAGCCAGGACAGGGGGCTTAATCAGCCCCAGCATTTT.

The chain recombines TRBV7-2 with TRBJ2-4; a weak D match, TRBD1 (6 bases). V was clipped by 4 bases and J by 2 bases, with 12 bases between them. The CDR3 has 15 amino acids. Germline V CDR1 and CDR2: SGHTA, FQGNSA. The CDR3 region is CASSSTGASKNIQYF. The CDR3 nucleotides are TGTGCCAGCAGCTCGACAGGCGCCTCCAAAAACATTCAGTACTTC.

V gene TRBV7-2 combines with J gene TRBJ2-5, with 8 nucleotides matching TRBD1. The germline V gene encodes CDR1 SGHTA and CDR2 FQGNSA. Trimming at V came to 6 bases and at J to 5 bases, leaving 8 bases not matched to a gene. The CDR3 runs 14 residues. In DNA, the CDR3 is TGTGCCAGCAGGTCGGGACAGGAAGGGGAGACCCAGTACTTC. It encodes CASRSGQEGETQYF.

This clone was recorded only once. The gene calls are TRBV14 and TRBJ2-1; 8 nucleotides line up with TRBD1. This CDR3 region has 16 residues. J was trimmed by 8 bases and V by 3 bases; bases with no gene match: 12. CDR1 is SGHDN and CDR2 is FVKESK in the germline V gene. The CDR3: CASSQRTGWAIDEQFF. CDR3 coding DNA: TGTGCCAGCAGCCAGAGGACAGGGTGGGCTATAGATGAGCAGTTCTTC.

The chain is built from TRBV7-3 and TRBJ2-6, with 7 bases lining up with TRBD1. The CDR3 has 16 residues. Germline values: CDR1 SGHTA, CDR2 FQGTGA. V dropped 5 bases and J dropped 0; count of bases not matched to a gene: 4. CDR3 sequence reads: CASSPTGSSGANVLTF. In DNA, the CDR3 is TGTGCCAGCAGCCCGACAGGGAGCTCTGGGGCCAACGTCCTGACTTTC.

This clone has a single count. This chain links TRBV21-1 with TRBJ2-7; TRBD2 is the table's D call and was not checked against the DNA. TRBV21-1 counts as a pseudogene. The CDR3 consists of 15 residues. Written as DNA, the CDR3 is TGTGCCAGCACCCCGATCGGGCGGGACCCCTACGAGCAGTACTTC. Its protein is CASTPIGRDPYEQYF.

The rearrangement links TRBV11-3 to TRBJ2-2; no clear D gene. Trimming removed 0 bases from V and 8 bases from J, with 10 bases in between. Germline CDR1 reads SGHNT; CDR2 reads YENEEA. The CDR3 is 14 amino acids. CDR3: CASSLDRGFGELFF. The CDR3 bases are TGTGCCAGCAGCTTAGATAGAGGATTTGGGGAGCTGTTTTTT.

This clone was found once. The rearrangement joins TRBV27 to TRBJ2-5; 12 positions match TRBD1. Germline CDR1 and CDR2: MNHEY and SMNVEV (reference sequence). V lost 5 bases and J lost 5; bases outside the gene matches: 6. The CDR3 totals 15 residues. CDR3 sequence: CASSGWDRGRETQYF. The CDR3 nucleotides read TGTGCCAGCAGTGGATGGGACAGGGGGCGGGAGACCCAGTACTTC.

The chain carries TRBV28 and TRBJ1-4, with 7 bases identical to TRBD1. The ends lost 5 bases at V and 3 bases at J; junction bases unmatched: 6. This CDR3 is 15 amino acids long. From germline, CDR1 is MDHEN and CDR2 SYDVKM. The CDR3 sequence is CASSPQGGANEKLFF. The DNA for the CDR3 is TGTGCCAGCAGTCCTCAGGGGGGTGCTAATGAAAAACTGTTTTTT.

In this sample, this clone turned up once. The chain carries TRBV2 and TRBJ1-3; D is unresolved. The V end lost 6 bases, the J end lost 3 bases, and 6 bases lay between the germline ends. Germline CDR1 and CDR2: SNHLY and FYNNEI. The CDR3 runs to 12 residues. CDR3: CASRTGGNTIYF. The CDR3 DNA follows: TGTGCCAGCAGGACGGGTGGAAACACCATATATTTT.

This clone has just one count. The junction differs from germline at one of its ends, possibly a read error. The chain has TRBV30 and TRBJ1-4; a possible D gene is TRBD1 (5 bases). Germline values: CDR1 GTSNPN, CDR2 SVGIG (reference sequence). This CDR3 has 11 amino acids. The CDR3 coding sequence is TGTGCCTGGAGTTCCGGGAGGAACAGGATTTTT. Protein product: CAWSSGRNRIF. The full variable domain, completed using reference TRBV30 and TRBJ1-4, is SQTIHQWPATLVQPVGSPLSLECTVEGTSNPNLYWYRQAAGRGLQLLFYSVGIGQISSEVPQNLSASRPQDRQFILSSKKLLLSDSGFYLCAWSSGRNRIFGSGTQLSVL.

V is TRBV10-2 and J is TRBJ1-2; TRBD1 might be the D (6 bases). CDR3 length: 13 amino acids. Germline V gene lookup returns CDR1 WSHSY and CDR2 SAAADI. The germline V and J ends were trimmed by 2 bases and 4 bases, with 8 bases remaining between them. CDR3 region: CASSEQGSYGYTF. CDR3 coding DNA: TGCGCCAGCAGTGAGCAGGGGTCCTATGGCTACACCTTC.

This chain joins TRBV18 and TRBJ1-1, with 8 bases that match TRBD1. The junction had 10 bases not matched to a gene; V was cut back by 0 bases and J by 4 bases. CDR3 size: 17 residues. From germline, CDR1 is KGHSH and CDR2 LQKENI. The CDR3 bases are TGTGCCAGCTCACCACCGTTCCAGGGGGCGCCGGTCACTGAAGCTTTCTTT. Its protein is CASSPPFQGAPVTEAFF.

The chain joins TRBV5-6 to TRBJ2-1; no clear D. V was trimmed by 4 bases and J by 9 bases, leaving 14 bases between them. CDR1 and CDR2 from the germline V gene are SGHDT and YYEEEE. CDR3 size: 13 residues. DNA for the CDR3: TGTGCCAGCAGCATCGTAGCTGTCGGTGAGCAGTTCTTC. Its protein is CASSIVAVGEQFF.

The CDR3 sequence is CASSPLDFTYEQYF. In DNA form, the CDR3 reads TGTGCCAGCAGTCCGCTGGACTTTACCTACGAGCAGTACTTC. The chain combines TRBV27 with TRBJ2-7; possible D gene TRBD2, 5 bases. The CDR3 is 14 residues long. Germline CDR1 reads MNHEY; CDR2 reads SMNVEV (reference sequence). V dropped 5 bases and J dropped 2 bases, with 13 bases sitting between them.

The J gene is TRBJ1-2, the V gene TRBV7-9, with 8 bases aligning to TRBD1. V trimming: 1 base; J trimming: 8 bases; junction bases outside the gene matches: 18. The CDR3 length is 18 residues. Germline V CDR1 and CDR2: SEHNR, FQNEAQ (reference sequence). CDR3 DNA: TGTGCCAGCAGCTTAGGGCCCGCCACCGGGCAGGGGGCGCGAGGCTACACCTTC. Amino acid sequence: CASSLGPATGQGARGYTF. The full variable domain, in which reference TRBV7-9 and TRBJ1-2 provide the parts outside the CDR3, is DTGVSQNPRHKITKRGQNVTFRCDPISEHNRLYWYRQTLGQGPEFLTYFQNEAQLEKSRLLSDRFSAERPKGSFSTLEIQRTEQGDSAMYLCASSLGPATGQGARGYTFGSGTRLTVV.

The chain uses TRBV27 and TRBJ1-5; 8 positions match TRBD1. This CDR3 is built from 18 residues. Germline V CDR1 and CDR2: MNHEY, SMNVEV (reference sequence). V was pared by 4 bases and J by 0 bases, with 11 bases of the junction left unmatched. CDR3 in amino acids: CASSSTNGTGHSNQPQHF. The CDR3 region has the DNA TGTGCCAGCAGTTCTACGAATGGGACAGGTCATAGCAATCAGCCCCAGCATTTT.

The table lists this clone with a count of one. The rearrangement uses TRBV5-1 and TRBJ1-1; possible D gene TRBD1, 5 bases. V was cut by 0 bases and J by 1 base, with 13 bases left in between. Germline V gives CDR1 SGHRS, CDR2 YFSETQ. The CDR3 length is 16 residues. CDR3 DNA: TGCGCCAGCAGCTTGGGGACGGGGGAGAAGAACACTGAAGCTTTCTTT. Protein: CASSLGTGEKNTEAFF.

This rearrangement joins TRBV5-1 to TRBJ2-2, with 10 bases aligning to TRBD2. Trimming cost V 0 bases and J 3 bases; bases outside gene matches: 8. The CDR3 totals 18 residues. CDR1 is SGHRS and CDR2 is YFSETQ in the germline V gene. The DNA of the CDR3 is TGCGCCAGCAGCTTGGATAAGCGGGAGGGCCCGGACACCGGGGAGCTGTTTTTT. Its translation: CASSLDKREGPDTGELFF.

The V gene is TRBV2, the J gene TRBJ1-5; possible D gene TRBD1, 5 bases. This CDR3 region has 15 residues. The ends were cut back, 2 bases at V and 1 base at J, with 9 bases in the middle. Per the germline V gene, CDR1 is SNHLY and CDR2 is FYNNEI. DNA for the CDR3: TGTGCCAGCAGTGAATGGGGCCGGAGCAATCAGCCCCAGCATTTT. Translating gives CASSEWGRSNQPQHF.

This clone was detected once. The rearrangement joins TRBV28 to TRBJ2-1; D is possibly TRBD2 (6 bases). V was clipped by 10 bases and J by 4 bases, with 14 bases between them. This CDR3 region has 13 residues. Germline V gene data show CDR1 as MDHEN and CDR2 as SYDVKM. The CDR3 is CATWGGAYNEQFF. The CDR3 DNA follows: TGTGCCACTTGGGGCGGGGCATACAATGAGCAGTTCTTC.

The chain couples TRBV9 to TRBJ2-7; the match to TRBD2 covers 10 bases. J lost 1 base, V lost 3 bases, and 4 bases had no gene match. The CDR3 is 15 residues long. The germline V gene encodes CDR1 SGDLS and CDR2 YYNGEE. The CDR3 region is CASSATSGTSYEQYF. The CDR3 DNA is TGTGCCAGCAGCGCAACTAGCGGGACATCCTACGAGCAGTACTTC. The entire variable domain, with the rest obtained from reference TRBV9 and TRBJ2-7, is as follows: DSGVTQTPKHLITATGQRVTLRCSPRSGDLSVYWYQQSLDQGLQFLIQYYNGEERAKGNILERFSAQQFPDLHSELNLSSLELGDSALYFCASSATSGTSYEQYFGPGTRLTVT.

The chain carries TRBV6-5 and TRBJ1-1; 9 positions match TRBD1. In germline, CDR1 is MNHEY, CDR2 SVGAGI. The CDR3 extends over 14 amino acids. With V trimmed by 4 bases and J by 7 bases, 7 bases remained unmatched. The CDR3 loop is CASSWDRERGEAFF. The DNA of the CDR3 is TGTGCCAGCAGTTGGGACAGGGAAAGGGGTGAAGCTTTCTTT.

This clone was observed once. The chain combines TRBV28 with TRBJ2-7; 12 nucleotides agree with TRBD2. The CDR3 covers 15 residues. V trimming: 6 bases; J trimming: 4 bases; junction bases outside the gene matches: 7. Germline V CDR1 and CDR2: MDHEN, SYDVKM. The CDR3 DNA reads as TGTGCCAGCAGCACGACTAGCGGGAGTCGGTACGAGCAGTACTTC. Translation: CASSTTSGSRYEQYF.